One sample yielded the 30 T cell receptor beta chains listed below, sequenced in a study of identical twins. TCRdb re-called the 5' RACE reads with MiXCR, one entry per CDR3 protein. The top ten hold around 0.48% of the sample, which has 500,000 to 650,000 distinct CDR3 sequences, more than 20% seen once. These sequences were also reported in another study, on yellow fever vaccine responses in identical twins.

The sample consisted of CD4+ T cells sorted from blood. These receptor sequences come from a woman aged 18-29 years in good health.

This clonotype occurred a few times. J is TRBJ2-7 and V is TRBV7-9, with D possibly called TRBD1 or TRBD2 (5 bases each). The V gene lost 4 bases and the J gene lost 4 bases, with 14 bases spanning the gap. Germline CDR1 and CDR2: SEHNR and FQNEAQ (reference sequence). There are 14 residues in the CDR3. Here the CDR3 DNA reads TGTGCCAGCAGCTCGATTCGGGGCCCTTACGAGCAGTACGTC. This gives the protein CASSSIRGPYEQYV.

This sequence joins TRBV20-1 and TRBJ2-5, with 8 bases that match TRBD1. The CDR3 extends over 12 amino acids. V dropped 4 bases and J dropped 5; count of bases not matched to a gene: 3. Germline V gene sequence: CDR1 DFQATT, CDR2 SNEGSKA (reference sequence). CDR3 coding DNA: TGCAGTGCTACAGGGGGCGCGGAGACCCAGTACTTC. Amino acid sequence: CSATGGAETQYF.

This clonotype was observed a handful of times. V is TRBV27 and J is TRBJ1-1; 9 bases match TRBD1. CDR3 size: 13 residues. The junction had 6 bases not matched to a gene; V was cut back by 6 bases and J by 7 bases. Germline-derived CDR1 and CDR2 are MNHEY and SMNVEV (reference sequence). The CDR3 DNA is TGTGCCAGCAGACGGGACAGGGTTAGTGAAGCTTTCTTT. Translation: CASRRDRVSEAFF.

This clonotype was detected a few times. This sequence joins TRBV5-1 and TRBJ2-7, with TRBD2 matching 11 bases. The CDR3 runs 15 residues. Germline CDR1 SGHRS, CDR2 YFSETQ. V lost 1 base to trimming and J lost 2 bases; unmatched junction nucleotides: 2. CDR3 sequence: CASSLSSGGAYEQYV. For the CDR3, the DNA is TGCGCCAGCAGCTTGAGTAGCGGGGGGGCCTACGAGCAGTACGTC.

On this clonotype: At one end the junction does not follow the germline gene, possibly because of a read error. J is TRBJ1-5 and V is TRBV10-3; D call uncertain. The CDR3 spans 15 residues. Germline assignment: CDR1 ENHRY and CDR2 SYGVKD. The CDR3 reads CAIRESGGNNQPQHF. The CDR3 DNA is TGTGCCATCAGAGAGTCAGGCGGGAATAATCAGCCCCAGCATTTT.

This clonotype was detected a few times. The chain uses TRBV20-1 and TRBJ2-7, with a possible D match to TRBD1 (5 bases). There are 13 residues in the CDR3. From germline, CDR1 is DFQATT and CDR2 SNEGSKA (reference sequence). V shed 0 bases and J shed 6 bases, with 12 bases lying between them. For the CDR3, the DNA is TGCAGTGCTAGAGACAGGGTGATATTCGAGCAGTACTTC. Encoded protein: CSARDRVIFEQYF.

The chain carries TRBV7-9 and TRBJ1-1, with a weak D call TRBD1 (6 bases). The CDR3 sequence is 17 residues long. Germline assignment: CDR1 SEHNR and CDR2 FQNEAQ (reference sequence). Trimming removed 5 bases from V and 4 bases from J, with 23 bases in between. The CDR3 sequence is CASSRWAGDGWTTEAFF. CDR3 DNA: TGTGCCAGCAGCAGGTGGGCAGGGGATGGTTGGACCACTGAAGCTTTCTTT.

The rearrangement uses TRBV2 and TRBJ1-2; no firm D call. Germline V gene sequence: CDR1 SNHLY, CDR2 FYNNEI. This CDR3 has 12 amino acids. Between the trimmed V and J ends, which lost 6 bases and 6 bases, there was a span of 11 bases. In nucleotides, the CDR3 is TGTGCCAGCAGCCAGAACACGGATGGCTACACCTTC. It translates to CASSQNTDGYTF. Full variable domain (missing parts from reference TRBV2 and TRBJ1-2): EPEVTQTPSHQVTQMGQEVILRCVPISNHLYFYWYRQILGQKVEFLVSFYNNEISEKSEIFDDQFSVERPDGSNFTLKIRSTKLEDSAMYFCASSQNTDGYTFGSGTRLTVV.

This clonotype was observed a few times. The chain combines TRBV10-1 with TRBJ1-1; D is unresolved. The CDR3 runs 14 residues. CDR1 and CDR2 from the germline V gene are WNHNN and SYGVQD (reference sequence). Between the trimmed V and J ends, which lost 7 bases and 1 base, there was a span of 13 bases. CDR3 protein: CASTPGRGNTEAFF. In nucleotides, the CDR3 is TGCGCCAGCACCCCCGGCCGGGGGAACACTGAAGCTTTCTTT.

For the CDR3, the DNA is TGCAGTGCTACACGTCTAGCGAACTATTACGAGCAGTACGTC. Translation: CSATRLANYYEQYV. The rearrangement uses TRBV20-1 and TRBJ2-7; perhaps TRBD2 as D (6 bases). The germline gives CDR1 DFQATT, CDR2 SNEGSKA (reference sequence). The CDR3 is 14 residues long. Trimming took off 4 bases at V and 4 bases at J, with 17 bases between the two ends.

There are a few counts of this clonotype. The chain employs TRBV20-1 and TRBJ2-5; 8 nucleotides align to TRBD1. J gave up 3 bases and V 0 bases, and 3 bases lay outside the gene matches. This CDR3 spans 14 amino acids. Germline values: CDR1 DFQATT, CDR2 SNEGSKA (reference sequence). CDR3 region: CSARDYRGKETQYF. Here the CDR3 DNA reads TGCAGTGCTAGAGATTACAGGGGGAAAGAGACCCAGTACTTC.

This clonotype appeared a few times. The CDR3 here is CASSRELSYEQYV. The CDR3 region has the DNA TGTGCCAGCAGCAGGGAGCTCTCCTACGAGCAGTACGTC. This sequence joins TRBV7-9 and TRBJ2-7; possible D gene TRBD2, 5 bases. The V end lost 5 bases, the J end lost 0 bases, and 8 bases lay between the germline ends. The CDR3 contains 13 residues. The germline gives CDR1 SEHNR, CDR2 FQNEAQ (reference sequence).

This clonotype turned up a few times. The rearrangement joins TRBV12-3 or TRBV12-4 to TRBJ2-5; TRBD2 agrees at 7 bases. The CDR3 has 16 residues. The trim removed 7 bases at V and 2 bases at J, leaving 13 bases unmatched. This chain's CDR3 is CASTQGIAGPQETQYF. The CDR3 nucleotides read TGTGCCAGCACCCAAGGGATAGCGGGCCCACAAGAGACCCAGTACTTC.

The chain combines TRBV7-6 with TRBJ1-1; no clear D. V lost 5 bases and J 3 bases, leaving 10 bases between the germline ends. Germline CDR1 and CDR2: SGHVS and FNYEAQ. The CDR3 runs 13 residues. The CDR3 loop is CASSNNGHTEAFF. The CDR3 bases are TGTGCCAGCAGCAACAACGGGCACACTGAAGCTTTCTTT.

This clonotype appeared a few times. J is TRBJ2-7 and V is TRBV12-3 or TRBV12-4; either TRBD1 or TRBD2 may supply D (5 bases each). The CDR3 has 15 residues. Trimming shortened V by 4 bases and J by 5 bases, and 18 bases separated the two germline ends. CDR3 sequence: CASSSGRGPPDEQYF. DNA for the CDR3: TGTGCCAGCAGTTCGGGGCGTGGGCCCCCCGACGAGCAGTACTTC.

This clonotype was counted between two and nine times. V usage is TRBV3-1 and J usage is TRBJ2-7, with a possible D match to TRBD1 (6 bases). CDR1 is LGHDT and CDR2 is YNNKEL in the germline V gene (reference sequence). The V gene lost 3 bases and the J gene lost 6 bases, with 12 bases spanning the gap. This CDR3 comprises 13 residues. This CDR3 reads CASSQSQGGEQYV. CDR3 nucleotide sequence: TGTGCCAGCAGCCAGTCACAGGGCGGCGAGCAGTACGTC.

The table lists this clonotype with a few counts. J is TRBJ2-3 and V is TRBV24-1, with TRBD2 identical over 8 bases. The CDR3 runs 16 residues. Germline assignment: CDR1 KGHDR and CDR2 SFDVKD. The J segment lost 6 bases and the V segment lost 3 bases, leaving 10 bases of the junction unmatched. CDR3 sequence reads: CATSDPPSGSGDTQYF. In DNA, the CDR3 is TGTGCCACCAGTGATCCCCCGAGCGGGAGTGGGGATACGCAGTATTTT.

This clonotype occurred a few times. The J gene is TRBJ2-3, the V gene TRBV4-1, with TRBD2 matching 9 bases. CDR3 length: 16 amino acids. Germline CDR1 is MGHRA and CDR2 is YSYEKL. Trimming cost V 4 bases and J 4 bases; bases outside gene matches: 9. The CDR3, as DNA: TGCGCCAGCAGCCCGCCGGGTAGCGGGAGCCCAGATACGCAGTATTTT. Its protein is CASSPPGSGSPDTQYF.

The chain uses TRBV4-2 and TRBJ2-4; the D call may be TRBD1 or TRBD2 (5 bases each). V lost 4 bases, J lost 5 bases, and 15 bases lay in between. The CDR3 loop spans 15 amino acids. The germline CDR1 and CDR2 sequences are LGHNA and YNFKEQ. For the CDR3, the DNA is TGTGCCAGCAGCCGCCCCGGGACGGAACAAAACATTCAGTACTTC. Residues: CASSRPGTEQNIQYF.

A few counts support this clonotype. The V and J genes are TRBV19 and TRBJ2-7; the D is unclear. CDR1 and CDR2 from the germline V gene are LNHDA and SQIVND (reference sequence). Trimming removed 0 bases at V and 0 bases at J, with 6 bases between. The CDR3 consists of 14 residues. CDR3 amino acids: CASSIERASYEQYF. The CDR3 coding sequence is TGTGCCAGTAGTATAGAAAGAGCCTCCTACGAGCAGTACTTC.

This clonotype was recorded a few times. This chain connects TRBV20-1 to TRBJ2-1, with 14 bases identical to TRBD2. There are 13 residues in the CDR3. Trimming at V came to 7 bases and at J to 8 bases, leaving 4 bases not matched to a gene. Germline values: CDR1 DFQATT, CDR2 SNEGSKA (reference sequence). The CDR3 DNA is TGCAGTGTGACTAGCGGGGGGGCTTATGAGCAGTTCTTC. Amino acid sequence: CSVTSGGAYEQFF.

This chain joins TRBV28 and TRBJ2-7, with D uncertain. Germline values: CDR1 MDHEN, CDR2 SYDVKM. The CDR3 covers 13 residues. Trimming pared 2 bases from V and 4 bases from J, leaving 9 bases between. This CDR3 reads CASSLGATYEQYF. As DNA, the CDR3 is TGTGCCAGCAGTTTAGGAGCGACATACGAGCAGTACTTC.

The chain couples TRBV5-1 to TRBJ2-3; TRBD2 matches 10 bases. Per the germline V gene, CDR1 is SGHRS and CDR2 is YFSETQ. Trimming at V came to 0 bases and at J to 4 bases, leaving 11 bases not matched to a gene. CDR3 length: 18 amino acids. The CDR3 sequence is CASSLVTVASGSSDTQYF. CDR3 DNA sequence: TGCGCCAGCAGCTTGGTCACGGTAGCTAGCGGGAGCTCAGATACGCAGTATTTT.

This clonotype occurred once. This sequence joins TRBV5-1 and TRBJ2-5; no reliable D call. The CDR3 extends over 12 amino acids. Germline-derived CDR1 and CDR2 are SGHRS and YFSETQ. Deletions cut 4 bases from V and 2 bases from J, with 6 bases between. As DNA, the CDR3 is TGCGCCAGCAGCATTGCTCAAGAGACCCAGTACTTC. It translates to CASSIAQETQYF.

This chain connects TRBV11-2 to TRBJ2-3, with TRBD2 identical over 10 bases. Unmatched junction bases numbered 10, after V lost 0 bases and J lost 7 bases. Germline loops: CDR1 SGHAT, CDR2 FQNNGV. This CDR3 is built from 17 residues. Written as DNA, the CDR3 is TGTGCCAGCAGCTTAGAGAGCTCTAGCGGGAGAGGATATACGCAGTATTTT. Translated, it gives CASSLESSSGRGYTQYF.

The chain is built from TRBV12-3 or TRBV12-4 and TRBJ1-4, with D perhaps matching TRBD1 (5 bases). V was shortened by 6 bases and J by 4 bases, with 15 bases between the two germline ends. The CDR3 is made up of 15 amino acids. In DNA, the CDR3 is TGTGCCAGCAGATCCGGGGGTGCGGGTAATGAAAAACTGTTTTTT. This gives the protein CASRSGGAGNEKLFF.

The CDR3 region has the DNA TGCAGTGCTGGCGTCTCCTACGAGCAGTACGTC. Its translation: CSAGVSYEQYV. The chain uses TRBV20-1 and TRBJ2-7; D call uncertain. In germline, CDR1 is DFQATT, CDR2 SNEGSKA (reference sequence). The CDR3 has 11 residues. The V gene lost 5 bases and the J gene lost 0 bases, with 5 bases spanning the gap.

This sequence joins TRBV6-5 and TRBJ1-2, with a weak D call TRBD1 (5 bases). Trimming left V 0 bases short and J 4 bases short, with 12 bases between. The germline CDR1 and CDR2 sequences are MNHEY and SVGAGI. The length of the CDR3 is 15 residues. For the CDR3, the DNA is TGTGCCAGCAGTTACTCCCAGGGTCAGAGCTATGGCTACACCTTC. It translates to CASSYSQGQSYGYTF.

The chain links TRBV5-5 to TRBJ2-1; TRBD2 is a possible D gene (6 bases). V was clipped by 4 bases and J by 8 bases, with 19 bases between them. This CDR3 spans 15 amino acids. Germline V gene data show CDR1 as SGHKS and CDR2 as YYEKEE (reference sequence). CDR3 in DNA: TGTGCCAGCAGCACCCTCGGAGGGCCCTCGCATGAGCAGTTCTTC. Translation: CASSTLGGPSHEQFF.

The chain employs TRBV5-1 and TRBJ2-1; weak D call: TRBD1 (6 bases). CDR1 is SGHRS, CDR2 YFSETQ, per germline. Deletions cut 4 bases from V and 2 bases from J, with 16 bases between. The CDR3 has 16 amino acids. The CDR3 region is CASSRIQGITYNEQFF. In DNA form, the CDR3 reads TGCGCCAGCAGCAGGATACAGGGAATCACCTACAATGAGCAGTTCTTC.